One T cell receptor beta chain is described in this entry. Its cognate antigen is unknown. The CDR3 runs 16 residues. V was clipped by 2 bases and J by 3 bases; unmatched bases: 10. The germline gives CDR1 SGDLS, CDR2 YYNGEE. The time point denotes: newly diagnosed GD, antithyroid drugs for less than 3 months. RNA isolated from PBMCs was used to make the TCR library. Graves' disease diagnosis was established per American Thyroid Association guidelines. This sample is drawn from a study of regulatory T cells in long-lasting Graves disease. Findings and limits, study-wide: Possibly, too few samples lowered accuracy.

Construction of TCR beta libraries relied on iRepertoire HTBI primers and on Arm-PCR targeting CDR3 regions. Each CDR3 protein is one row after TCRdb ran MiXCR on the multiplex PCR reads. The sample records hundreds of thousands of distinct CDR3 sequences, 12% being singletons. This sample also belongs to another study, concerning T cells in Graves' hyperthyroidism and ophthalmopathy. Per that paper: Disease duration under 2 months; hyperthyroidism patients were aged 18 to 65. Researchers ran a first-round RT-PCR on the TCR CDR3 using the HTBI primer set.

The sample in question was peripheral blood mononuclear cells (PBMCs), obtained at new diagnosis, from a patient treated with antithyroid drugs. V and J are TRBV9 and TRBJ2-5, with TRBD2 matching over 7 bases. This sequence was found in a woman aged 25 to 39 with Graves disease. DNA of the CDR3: TGTGCCAGCAGCGTTGGGGCCCTGCGGGAGAAAGAGACCCAGTACTTC. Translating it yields CASSVGALREKETQYF.